The clone carrying this T cell receptor (beta chain) was found a few times. Libraries were prepared by immunoSEQ multiplex PCR; TCRdb keeps only in-frame clonotypes and omits some of them. The table lists a few hundred thousand clones, roughly four fifths of them singletons. The data were obtained in a study of blood T cell repertoires in COVID-19. About the study: PBMCs, B-cell-depleted T cells, or T cells provided the cDNA or gDNA that made up the material.

V gave up 0 bases and J gave up 14 bases, with 19 bases separating them. The germline gives CDR1 MNHEY, CDR2 SVGAGI. The CDR3 totals 15 residues. The receptor comes from a person aged 65-85 years with COVID-19, enrolled during active disease. The sequencing input was peripheral blood. The chain is built from TRBV6-5 and TRBJ1-4; D not resolved. In DNA, the CDR3 is TGTGCCAGCAGTTACTCGAACGGGGAGGGCTGGAGTCTGTTTTTT. Encoded protein: CASSYSNGEGWSLFF.